The 30 T cell receptor beta chains presented below share a single source sample, sequenced in a study of T cell clonotyping in hematopoietic cell transplantation. Assay used: immunoSEQ multiplex PCR; TCRdb lists only in-frame clones, some missing. The repertoire holds about 10,000 clones, approximately 80% seen once, with 8.5% in the top ten. The source was PBMCs, collected 30 days after allogeneic stem cell transplant. Every receptor here comes from a female patient aged 35 to 55 who had an allogeneic stem cell transplant from a related donor, so T cells may come from the graft donor. Some clones in this sample may be carry-over from other donors' samples.

This chain uses TRBV12-5 with TRBJ2-1, with D possibly being TRBD1 or TRBD2 (5 bases each). The germline V gene has CDR1 LGHNT and CDR2 FRNRAP. This CDR3 comprises 15 residues. V shed 4 bases and J shed 10 bases, with 20 bases lying between them. Written as DNA, the CDR3 is TGTGCTAGTGGTTGGGACGGAAGCACCCTTTGGGAGCAGTTCTTC. Translated, it gives CASGWDGSTLWEQFF.

The chain combines TRBV28 with TRBJ2-5; D call uncertain. The CDR3 has 15 amino acids. The germline V gene encodes CDR1 MDHEN and CDR2 SYDVKM. The V end lost 5 bases, the J end lost 7 bases, and 20 bases lay between the germline ends. CDR3 amino acids: CASSPPQRQSGTQYF. CDR3 DNA sequence: TGTGCCAGCAGTCCCCCCCAACGGCAGTCGGGGACCCAGTACTTC. The full variable domain, completed using reference TRBV28 and TRBJ2-5, is DVKVTQSSRYLVKRTGEKVFLECVQDMDHENMFWYRQDPGLGLRLIYFSYDVKMKEKGDIPEGYSVSREKKERFSLILESASTNQTSMYLCASSPPQRQSGTQYFGPGTRLLVL.

This clone was counted once. This chain links TRBV29-1 with TRBJ2-1; 8 bases line up with TRBD2. This CDR3 is built from 14 residues. Germline V gives CDR1 SQVTM, CDR2 ANQGSEA. J was trimmed by 6 bases and V by 0 bases; bases with no gene match: 4. The CDR3 is CSVEEGGRSNEQFF. The CDR3 region has the DNA TGCAGCGTTGAAGAGGGCGGGAGGAGCAATGAGCAGTTCTTC.

The chain employs TRBV9 and TRBJ2-1; D is uncertain. Looked up from germline, CDR1 is SGDLS and CDR2 is YYNGEE. The germline V and J ends were trimmed by 0 bases and 2 bases, with 9 bases remaining between them. The length of the CDR3 is 15 residues. The chain's CDR3 is CASSVAVSTYNEQFF. CDR3 coding DNA: TGTGCCAGCAGCGTAGCGGTCAGCACCTACAATGAGCAGTTCTTC. The entire variable domain, with the rest obtained from reference TRBV9 and TRBJ2-1, is as follows: DSGVTQTPKHLITATGQRVTLRCSPRSGDLSVYWYQQSLDQGLQFLIQYYNGEERAKGNILERFSAQQFPDLHSELNLSSLELGDSALYFCASSVAVSTYNEQFFGPGTRLTVL.

This clone was picked up a small number of times. This same CDR3 is encoded by further DNA sequences in the sample. This chain connects TRBV27 to TRBJ1-2; TRBD1 matches 9 bases. The germline CDR1 and CDR2 sequences are MNHEY and SMNVEV (reference sequence). The V and J ends lost 2 bases and 7 bases, in that order; junction bases with no gene match: 8. The CDR3 has 15 amino acids. DNA of the CDR3: TGTGCCAGCAGTTTAACACAGGGGGCTTTGGTTGGCTACACCTTC. Translated, it gives CASSLTQGALVGYTF.

V gene TRBV6-1 combines with J gene TRBJ1-1; D unclear. With 3 bases removed from V and 8 bases from J, the gap between germline ends came to 13 bases. The CDR3 runs to 13 residues. CDR1 and CDR2 from the germline V gene are MNHNS and SASEGT. The CDR3 protein is CASSDSVGIEAFF. CDR3 DNA sequence: TGTGCCAGCAGTGACTCGGTTGGTATAGAAGCTTTCTTT.

In this sample, this clone turned up a few times. The genes are TRBV5-4 and TRBJ2-7, with D tentatively TRBD2 (5 bases). CDR1 and CDR2 from the germline V gene are SGHNT and YYREEE (reference sequence). The CDR3 consists of 14 residues. With 0 bases removed from V and 5 bases from J, the gap between germline ends came to 12 bases. CDR3 DNA: TGTGCCAGCAGCTTGGGCCCACATAGCGACGAGCAGTACTTC. This codes for CASSLGPHSDEQYF.

The genes are TRBV6-5 and TRBJ2-1; perhaps TRBD1 as D (5 bases). The CDR3 length is 12 residues. Trimming took 4 bases from V and 9 from J, leaving 10 bases between them. Germline lookup yields CDR1 MNHEY and CDR2 SVGAGI. The chain's CDR3 is CASSSGWGEQFF. The DNA for the CDR3 is TGTGCCAGCAGTTCAGGGTGGGGTGAGCAGTTCTTC.

The CDR3 reads CVRSLAPVTLEGNEQFF. As DNA, the CDR3 is TGTGTCAGAAGCTTAGCCCCGGTCACCCTTGAGGGGAATGAGCAGTTCTTC. The chain recombines TRBV7-5 with TRBJ2-1. TRBV7-5 is shown as a pseudogene. This CDR3 has 17 residues.

V gene TRBV5-6 combines with J gene TRBJ2-5, with unresolved D. V gave up 4 bases and J gave up 5 bases, with 15 bases separating them. CDR1 and CDR2 from the germline V gene are SGHDT and YYEEEE. The CDR3 is made up of 14 amino acids. The DNA for the CDR3 is TGTGCCAGCAGCCTGACGGTGGAGATTGAGACCCAGTACTTC. This translates into CASSLTVEIETQYF.

V gene TRBV5-1 combines with J gene TRBJ2-7; 9 bases fit TRBD2. Per germline, CDR1 SGHRS and CDR2 YFSETQ. The J segment lost 2 bases and the V segment lost 3 bases, leaving 3 bases of the junction unmatched. The CDR3 length is 14 residues. The CDR3 DNA sequence: TGCGCCAGCAGCTCGGGACTAGCTCCCTACGAGCAGTACTTC. It translates to CASSSGLAPYEQYF.

This clone is a singleton in its sample. The chain links TRBV11-2 to TRBJ1-1; D perhaps matches TRBD1 (5 bases). V lost 5 bases, J lost 3 bases, and 10 bases lay in between. CDR1 is SGHAT, CDR2 FQNNGV, per germline. CDR3 length: 13 residues. CDR3 sequence: CASSVGGYTEAFF. The CDR3 coding sequence is TGTGCCAGCAGCGTGGGGGGATACACTGAAGCTTTCTTT. The variable domain in full, completed from reference TRBV11-2 and TRBJ1-1, reads EAGVAQSPRYKIIEKRQSVAFWCNPISGHATLYWYQQILGQGPKLLIQFQNNGVVDDSQLPKDRFSAERLKGVDSTLKIQPAKLEDSAVYLCASSVGGYTEAFFGQGTRLTVV.

The table lists this clone with a count of one. This chain connects TRBV19 to TRBJ1-5; possible D gene TRBD1, 5 bases. CDR3 length: 14 amino acids. Trimming took 7 bases from V and 3 from J, leaving 13 bases between them. Germline loops: CDR1 LNHDA, CDR2 SQIVND (reference sequence). The DNA of the CDR3 is TGTGCCAGTAAAAGGGGACGGTACAATCAGCCCCAGCATTTT. The encoded protein is CASKRGRYNQPQHF.

This chain joins TRBV18 and TRBJ2-5; 13 nucleotides line up with TRBD2. V was clipped by 6 bases and J by 4 bases; unmatched bases: 2. This CDR3 spans 14 amino acids. CDR1 is KGHSH and CDR2 is LQKENI in the germline V gene. DNA of the CDR3: TGTGCCAGCTCCGGGACTAGCGGGACAGAGACCCAGTACTTC. Its protein product is CASSGTSGTETQYF.

The CDR3 is CASTLGQLITGELFF. The CDR3 nucleotides are TGTGCCAGCACCTTGGGACAGTTAATCACCGGGGAGCTGTTTTTT. This chain joins TRBV2 and TRBJ2-2; 7 nucleotides agree with TRBD1. Germline assignment: CDR1 SNHLY and CDR2 FYNNEI. The CDR3 runs to 15 residues. V was clipped by 7 bases and J by 4 bases; unmatched bases: 9.

The chain carries TRBV2 and TRBJ2-2; D is possibly TRBD1 (5 bases). Germline V gene data show CDR1 as SNHLY and CDR2 as FYNNEI. This CDR3 is built from 14 residues. Deletions cut 6 bases from V and 1 base from J, with 9 bases between. The CDR3 protein is CASRPDRNTGELFF. CDR3 in DNA: TGTGCCAGCAGACCCGACAGGAACACCGGGGAGCTGTTTTTT.

This chain links TRBV5-6 with TRBJ2-1, with no clear D. The V gene's germline CDR1 is SGHDT and CDR2 YYEEEE. This CDR3 is 15 amino acids long. The V end lost 2 bases, the J end lost 1 base, and 10 bases lay between the germline ends. This CDR3 reads CASSFGDRSYNEQFF. The CDR3, as DNA: TGTGCCAGCAGCTTTGGGGATCGTTCCTACAATGAGCAGTTCTTC.

The chain combines TRBV6-4 with TRBJ1-1, with 7 bases that match TRBD1. V was clipped by 2 bases and J by 4 bases; unmatched bases: 1. Germline-derived CDR1 and CDR2 are MRHNA and SNTAGT. The CDR3 is 13 residues long. In nucleotides, the CDR3 is TGTGCCAGCAGTGACAGGGACAGCACTGAAGCTTTCTTT. Translated: CASSDRDSTEAFF.

This rearrangement joins TRBV30 to TRBJ1-1; TRBD1 matches at 11 bases. The CDR3 has 15 residues. V trimming: 5 bases; J trimming: 5 bases; junction bases outside the gene matches: 10. Germline V gives CDR1 GTSNPN, CDR2 SVGIG (reference sequence). CDR3 in DNA: TGTGCCTGGGAGACCGGGACAGGGGGTGGTACTGAAGCTTTCTTT. It yields the protein CAWETGTGGGTEAFF.

This clone was recorded once. The chain employs TRBV5-4 and TRBJ2-1; 7 bases agree with TRBD2. The V segment lost 2 bases and the J segment 9 bases; nucleotides outside the gene matches: 11. The CDR3 has 15 amino acids. Germline CDR1 reads SGHNT; CDR2 reads YYREEE (reference sequence). The CDR3 region is CASSLGAGPAGEQFF. CDR3 coding DNA: TGTGCCAGCAGCTTAGGAGCGGGACCCGCCGGTGAGCAGTTCTTC.

The V call is TRBV6-4, the J call TRBJ2-3; D is perhaps TRBD2 (6 bases). This CDR3 comprises 13 residues. The V and J ends lost 5 bases and 4 bases respectively, with 10 bases between them. Germline V CDR1 and CDR2: MRHNA, SNTAGT. CDR3: CASSPGEADTQYF. CDR3 nucleotide sequence: TGTGCCAGCAGTCCGGGAGAGGCAGATACGCAGTATTTT.

V and J are TRBV19 and TRBJ1-2, with D perhaps matching TRBD1 (6 bases). V gave up 3 bases and J gave up 6 bases, with 17 bases separating them. The CDR3 runs 15 residues. Germline V gene sequence: CDR1 LNHDA, CDR2 SQIVND (reference sequence). The CDR3 DNA reads as TGTGCCAGTAGTATCCGGACAGCGACGGGTCATGGCTACACCTTC. This encodes CASSIRTATGHGYTF.

This sequence joins TRBV6-1 and TRBJ2-2, with D possibly being TRBD1 (6 bases). Germline CDR1 reads MNHNS; CDR2 reads SASEGT. CDR3 length: 13 amino acids. V was shortened by 6 bases and J by 3 bases, with 8 bases between the two germline ends. CDR3 in DNA: TGTGCCAGCAGCACAGGGTACACCGGGGAGCTGTTTTTT. It codes for CASSTGYTGELFF.

This clone showed up just a few times. The rearrangement uses TRBV25-1 and TRBJ2-3; D is perhaps TRBD2 (6 bases). V dropped 3 bases and J dropped 7 bases, with 14 bases sitting between them. The CDR3 contains 14 residues. Germline V gene data show CDR1 as MGHDK and CDR2 as SYGVNS. This CDR3 reads CASSDRLATNTQYF. The CDR3 nucleotides read TGTGCCAGCAGTGATCGGCTAGCGACGAATACGCAGTATTTT.

V and J are TRBV11-3 and TRBJ2-7; no definite D call. Looked up from germline, CDR1 is SGHNT and CDR2 is YENEEA. Trimming stripped 2 bases from V and 3 bases from J, with 5 bases between. CDR3 length: 12 amino acids. CDR3 nucleotides: TGTGCCAGCAGCTTACGGAGCTACGAGCAGTACTTC. Amino acids: CASSLRSYEQYF. The full variable domain, its missing parts supplied by reference TRBV11-3 and TRBJ2-7, is EAGVVQSPRYKIIEKKQPVAFWCNPISGHNTLYWYLQNLGQGPELLIRYENEEAVDDSQLPKDRFSAERLKGVDSTLKIQPAELGDSAVYLCASSLRSYEQYFGPGTRLTVT.

The chain carries TRBV6-5 and TRBJ2-5; D may correspond to TRBD1 or TRBD2 (6 bases each). The germline CDR1 and CDR2 sequences are MNHEY and SVGAGI. This CDR3 has 13 residues. Trimming left V 8 bases short and J 5 bases short, with 15 bases between. The CDR3 DNA follows: TGTGCCAGCGCGCCCGAAGGGGGGGAGACCCAGTACTTC. It translates to CASAPEGGETQYF.

This clone turned up a few times. This chain links TRBV6-5 with TRBJ1-6, with 10 nucleotides matching TRBD1. CDR1 and CDR2 (germline): MNHEY, SVGAGI. The CDR3 contains 15 residues. V was clipped by 6 bases and J by 9 bases; unmatched bases: 8. This CDR3 reads CASSRGQGVGSPLHF. The CDR3 DNA follows: TGTGCCAGCAGCCGCGGACAGGGGGTTGGTTCACCCCTCCACTTT.

CDR3: CASSSRTSGGDTQYF. The CDR3 region has the DNA TGTGCCAGCAGCTCCCGGACTAGCGGGGGGGATACGCAGTATTTT. The chain links TRBV5-4 to TRBJ2-3; TRBD2 aligns across 14 bases. Germline V gene lookup returns CDR1 SGHNT and CDR2 YYREEE (reference sequence). V shed 3 bases, J shed 6 bases, and the junction held 3 bases outside the gene matches. This CDR3 spans 15 amino acids.

The chain uses TRBV30 and TRBJ2-3; D assignment may be TRBD1 or TRBD2 (5 bases each). This CDR3 region has 15 residues. Germline CDR1 GTSNPN, CDR2 SVGIG (reference sequence). With 2 bases removed from V and 0 bases from J, the gap between germline ends came to 12 bases. In nucleotides, the CDR3 is TGTGCCTGGAGTCCCCTCGGGGACAGCACAGATACGCAGTATTTT. Protein product: CAWSPLGDSTDTQYF.

The chain has TRBV7-9 and TRBJ2-1; D might be TRBD1 (5 bases). Trimming left V 5 bases short and J 6 bases short, with 20 bases between. The CDR3 sequence is 16 residues long. Germline CDR1 reads SEHNR; CDR2 reads FQNEAQ (reference sequence). The CDR3 sequence is CASSRASGLFGNEQFF. The CDR3 DNA reads as TGTGCCAGCAGCCGAGCCTCAGGGTTGTTTGGCAATGAGCAGTTCTTC.